The rows below give T cell receptor beta chains drawn from one sample of a study of blood T cells in healthy people across ages. In TCRdb, the 5' RACE reads were re-called with MiXCR into one record per CDR3 protein. The data contain around 1.7 million distinct CDR3 sequences, roughly 27% of them singletons. The sequencing sample was made of blood. The receptors derive from a woman between 25 and 40 years old in good health. Both conserved end residues are part of each CDR3. Only part of the rows carry a size: once, few, many, or a class if the clone is expanded.

many	TRBV3-1	CASSQEDWGTPQETQYF
few	TRBV10-3	CAISDGGSGKSYEQYF
-	TRBV19	CATRELAGVETQFF
-	TRBV30	CAWSSGATYEQYF
-	TRBV12-3/TRBV12-4	CASSPGDRGGLFGELFF
few	TRBV2	CASSGIQETQYF
-	TRBV5-4	CASSLALAGGYEQFF
few	TRBV9	CASSVRGETGGYNEQFF
-	TRBV6-5	CASSYDGRVNNEQYF
few	TRBV24-1	CAVGRGSIGELFF
few	TRBV19	CASSRVGVRTEAFF
-	TRBV29-1	CSVDTLTGAYGYTF
few	TRBV5-5	CANSPLRGEAAQYF
-	TRBV4-3	CASSLRLSSSSGANVLTF
-	TRBV5-1	CASSLTVTNTGAFF
once	TRBV12-3/TRBV12-4	CASTPHSGGSTDTQYF
many	TRBV5-1	CASGTSGGRYEQYF
many	TRBV7-2	CASSLGGHSGHNEQFF
many	TRBV5-1	CASTLGVQGPSYEQYF
-	TRBV12-5	CASGARLAGDNEQFF
many	TRBV10-3	CAISTGYNEQYF
-	TRBV27	CASSPRTLNQPQHF
-	TRBV12-3/TRBV12-4	CASSPPSGRAVEQFF
-	TRBV5-1	CASSFNRDDESYGYTF